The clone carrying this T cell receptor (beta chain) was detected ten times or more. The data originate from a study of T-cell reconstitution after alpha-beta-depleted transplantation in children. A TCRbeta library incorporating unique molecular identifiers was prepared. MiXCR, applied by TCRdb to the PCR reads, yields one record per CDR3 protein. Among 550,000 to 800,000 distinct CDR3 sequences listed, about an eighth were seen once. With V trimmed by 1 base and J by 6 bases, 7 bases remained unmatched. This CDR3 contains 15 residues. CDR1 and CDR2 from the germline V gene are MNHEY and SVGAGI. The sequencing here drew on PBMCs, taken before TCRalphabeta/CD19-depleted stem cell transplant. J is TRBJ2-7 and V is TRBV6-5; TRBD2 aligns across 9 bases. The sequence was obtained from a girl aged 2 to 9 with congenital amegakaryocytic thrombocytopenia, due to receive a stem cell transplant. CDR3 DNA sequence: TGTGCCAGCAGTTACTATGCGGGAGGGCCTCGCGAGCAGTACTTC. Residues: CASSYYAGGPREQYF.